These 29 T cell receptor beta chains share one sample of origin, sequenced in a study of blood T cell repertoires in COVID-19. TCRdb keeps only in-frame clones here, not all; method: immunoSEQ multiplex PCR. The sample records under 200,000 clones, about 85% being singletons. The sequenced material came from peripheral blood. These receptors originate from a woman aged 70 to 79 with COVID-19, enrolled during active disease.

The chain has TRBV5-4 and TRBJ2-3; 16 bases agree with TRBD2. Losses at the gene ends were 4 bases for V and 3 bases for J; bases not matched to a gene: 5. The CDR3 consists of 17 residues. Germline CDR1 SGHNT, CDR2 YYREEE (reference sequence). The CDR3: CASSPGLAGGPTDTQYF. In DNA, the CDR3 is TGTGCCAGCAGCCCGGGACTAGCGGGAGGGCCGACAGATACGCAGTATTTT.

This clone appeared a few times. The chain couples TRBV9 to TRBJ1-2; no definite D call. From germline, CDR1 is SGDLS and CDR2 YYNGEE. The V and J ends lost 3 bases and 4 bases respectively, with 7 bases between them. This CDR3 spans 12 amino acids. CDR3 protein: CASSGRFYGYTF. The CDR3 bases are TGTGCCAGCAGCGGGCGGTTCTATGGCTACACCTTC.

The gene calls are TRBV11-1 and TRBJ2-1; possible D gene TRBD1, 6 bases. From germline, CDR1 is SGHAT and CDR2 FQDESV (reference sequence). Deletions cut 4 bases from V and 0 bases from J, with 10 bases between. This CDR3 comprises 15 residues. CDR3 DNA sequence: TGTGCCAGCAGCTACAGGGATAGCTCCTACAATGAGCAGTTCTTC. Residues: CASSYRDSSYNEQFF.

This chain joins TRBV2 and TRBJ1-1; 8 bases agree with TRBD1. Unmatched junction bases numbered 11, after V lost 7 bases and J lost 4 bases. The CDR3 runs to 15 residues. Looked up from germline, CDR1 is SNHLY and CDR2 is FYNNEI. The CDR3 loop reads CASTDRVWDPTEAFF. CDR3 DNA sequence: TGTGCCAGCACGGACAGGGTATGGGACCCCACTGAAGCTTTCTTT. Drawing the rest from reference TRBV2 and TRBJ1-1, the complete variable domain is EPEVTQTPSHQVTQMGQEVILRCVPISNHLYFYWYRQILGQKVEFLVSFYNNEISEKSEIFDDQFSVERPDGSNFTLKIRSTKLEDSAMYFCASTDRVWDPTEAFFGQGTRLTVV.

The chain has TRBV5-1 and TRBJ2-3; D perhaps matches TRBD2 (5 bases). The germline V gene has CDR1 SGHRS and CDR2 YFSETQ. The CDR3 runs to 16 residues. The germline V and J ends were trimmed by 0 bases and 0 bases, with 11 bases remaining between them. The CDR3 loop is CASSLGAGLSTDTQYF. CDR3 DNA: TGCGCCAGCAGCTTGGGGGCTGGACTGAGCACAGATACGCAGTATTTT. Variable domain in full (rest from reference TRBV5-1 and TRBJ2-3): KAGVTQTPRYLIKTRGQQVTLSCSPISGHRSVSWYQQTPGQGLQFLFEYFSETQRNKGNFPGRFSGRQFSNSRSEMNVSTLELGDSALYLCASSLGAGLSTDTQYFGPGTRLTVL.

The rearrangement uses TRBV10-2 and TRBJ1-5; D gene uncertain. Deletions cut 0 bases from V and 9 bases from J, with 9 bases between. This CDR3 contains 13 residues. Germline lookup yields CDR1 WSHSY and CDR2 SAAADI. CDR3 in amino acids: CASSESEAAPQHF. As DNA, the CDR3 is TGCGCCAGCAGTGAGTCGGAGGCCGCGCCCCAGCATTTT.

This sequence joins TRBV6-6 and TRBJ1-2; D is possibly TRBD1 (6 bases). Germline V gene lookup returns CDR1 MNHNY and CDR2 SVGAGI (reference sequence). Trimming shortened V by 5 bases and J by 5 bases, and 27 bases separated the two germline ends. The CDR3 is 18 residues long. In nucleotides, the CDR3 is TGTGCCAGCAGTCGTTCCGACGGGACAATACTTCCCCTTTATGGCTACACCTTC. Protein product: CASSRSDGTILPLYGYTF.

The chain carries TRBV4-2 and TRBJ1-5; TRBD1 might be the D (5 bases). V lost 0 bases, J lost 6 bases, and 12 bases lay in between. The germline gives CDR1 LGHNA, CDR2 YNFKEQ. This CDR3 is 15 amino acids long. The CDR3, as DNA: TGTGCCAGCAGCCAAGATCAAGGGGAGGCTCAGCCCCAGCATTTT. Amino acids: CASSQDQGEAQPQHF.

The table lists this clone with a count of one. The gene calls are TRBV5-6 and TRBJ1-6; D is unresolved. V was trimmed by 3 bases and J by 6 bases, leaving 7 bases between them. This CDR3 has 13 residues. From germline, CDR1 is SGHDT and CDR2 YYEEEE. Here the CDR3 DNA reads TGTGCCAGCAGCTCTCTCCTTAATTCACCCCTCCACTTT. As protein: CASSSLLNSPLHF.

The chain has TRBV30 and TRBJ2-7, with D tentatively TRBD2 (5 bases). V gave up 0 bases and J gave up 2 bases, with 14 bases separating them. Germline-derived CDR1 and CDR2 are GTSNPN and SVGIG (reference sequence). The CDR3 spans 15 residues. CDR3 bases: TGTGCCTGGAGTGTATTCCCTAGCTCAGCCTACGAGCAGTACTTC. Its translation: CAWSVFPSSAYEQYF.

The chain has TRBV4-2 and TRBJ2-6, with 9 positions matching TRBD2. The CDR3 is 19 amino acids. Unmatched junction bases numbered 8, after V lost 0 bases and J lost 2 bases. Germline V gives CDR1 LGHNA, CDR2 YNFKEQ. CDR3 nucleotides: TGTGCCAGCAGCCAAGATAGGGGCGGGGGGGCCCCTGGGGCCAACGTCCTGACTTTC. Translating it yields CASSQDRGGGAPGANVLTF.

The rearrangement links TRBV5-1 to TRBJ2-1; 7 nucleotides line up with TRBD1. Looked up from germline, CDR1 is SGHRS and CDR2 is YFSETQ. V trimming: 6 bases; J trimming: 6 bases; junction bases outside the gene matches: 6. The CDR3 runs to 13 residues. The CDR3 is CASTKQGINEQFF. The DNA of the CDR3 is TGCGCCAGCACAAAACAGGGGATCAATGAGCAGTTCTTC.

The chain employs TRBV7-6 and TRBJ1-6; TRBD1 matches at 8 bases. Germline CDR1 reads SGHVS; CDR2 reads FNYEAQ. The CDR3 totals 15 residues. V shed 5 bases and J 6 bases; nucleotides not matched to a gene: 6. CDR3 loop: CASSGRTGTNSPLHF. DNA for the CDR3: TGTGCCAGCAGCGGTCGGACAGGGACTAATTCACCCCTCCACTTT. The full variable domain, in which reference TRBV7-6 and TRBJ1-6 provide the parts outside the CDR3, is GAGVSQSPRYKVTKRGQDVALRCDPISGHVSLYWYRQALGQGPEFLTYFNYEAQQDKSGLPNDRFSAERPEGSISTLTIQRTEQRDSAMYRCASSGRTGTNSPLHFGNGTRLTVT.

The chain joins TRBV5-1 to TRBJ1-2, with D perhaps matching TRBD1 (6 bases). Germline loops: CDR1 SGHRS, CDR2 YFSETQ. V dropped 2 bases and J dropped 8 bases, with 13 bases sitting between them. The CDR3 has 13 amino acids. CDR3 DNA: TGCGCCAGCAGCTTAGGGGGAAACAGCGGCTACACCTTC. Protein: CASSLGGNSGYTF.

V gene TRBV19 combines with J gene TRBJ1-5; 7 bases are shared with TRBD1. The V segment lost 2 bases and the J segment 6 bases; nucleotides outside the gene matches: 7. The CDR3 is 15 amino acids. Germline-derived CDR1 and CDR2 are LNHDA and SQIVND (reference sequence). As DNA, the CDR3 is TGTGCCAGTAGTATAACAGGGGTCGTAAGTCAGCCCCAGCATTTT. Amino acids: CASSITGVVSQPQHF.

In nucleotides, the CDR3 is TGTGCCAGCAGTTCAGGGATTTTATGGGACTACACCTTC. It codes for CASSSGILWDYTF. This sequence joins TRBV27 and TRBJ1-2; D is perhaps TRBD1 (5 bases). Trimming cost V 4 bases and J 10 bases, with 16 bases left between them. The CDR3 contains 13 residues. CDR1 and CDR2 (germline): MNHEY, SMNVEV (reference sequence).

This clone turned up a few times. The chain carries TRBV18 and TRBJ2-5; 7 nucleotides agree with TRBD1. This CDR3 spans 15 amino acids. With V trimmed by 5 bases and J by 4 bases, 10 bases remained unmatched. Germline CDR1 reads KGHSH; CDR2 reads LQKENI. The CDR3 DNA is TGTGCCAGCTCAGGATACGGACAGGCGGTAGAGACCCAGTACTTC. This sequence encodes CASSGYGQAVETQYF.

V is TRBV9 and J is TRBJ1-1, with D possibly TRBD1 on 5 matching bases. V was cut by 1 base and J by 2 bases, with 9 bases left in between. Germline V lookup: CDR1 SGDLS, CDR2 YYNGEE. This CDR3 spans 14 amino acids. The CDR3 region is CASSVTTANTEAFF. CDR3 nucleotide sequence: TGTGCCAGCAGCGTAACGACAGCCAACACTGAAGCTTTCTTT.

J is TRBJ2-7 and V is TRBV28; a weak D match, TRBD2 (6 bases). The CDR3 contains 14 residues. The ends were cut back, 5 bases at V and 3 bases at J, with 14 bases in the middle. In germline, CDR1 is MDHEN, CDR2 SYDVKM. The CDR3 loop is CASSRRGLRYEQYF. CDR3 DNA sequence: TGTGCCAGCAGTCGAAGGGGACTCCGCTACGAGCAGTACTTC.

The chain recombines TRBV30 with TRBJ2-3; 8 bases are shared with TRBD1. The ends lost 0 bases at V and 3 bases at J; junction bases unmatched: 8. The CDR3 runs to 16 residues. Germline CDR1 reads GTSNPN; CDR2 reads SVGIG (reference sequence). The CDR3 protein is CAWSVFGTGRTDTQYF. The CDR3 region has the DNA TGTGCCTGGAGTGTATTTGGGACAGGTCGTACAGATACGCAGTATTTT.

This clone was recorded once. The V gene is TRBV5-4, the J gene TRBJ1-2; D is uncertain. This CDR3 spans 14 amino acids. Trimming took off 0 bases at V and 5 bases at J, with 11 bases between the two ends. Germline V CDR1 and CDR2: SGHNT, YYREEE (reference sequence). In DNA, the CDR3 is TGTGCCAGCAGCTTGGCAGGAATGGAATATGGCTACACCTTC. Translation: CASSLAGMEYGYTF.

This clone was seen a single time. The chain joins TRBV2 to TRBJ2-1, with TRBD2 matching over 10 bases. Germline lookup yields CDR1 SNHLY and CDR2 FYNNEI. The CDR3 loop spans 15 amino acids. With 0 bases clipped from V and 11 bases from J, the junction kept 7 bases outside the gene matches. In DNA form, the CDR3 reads TGTGCCAGCAGTGAAGCGGGTAGCGGGGGGCCTAAGCAGTTCTTC. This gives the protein CASSEAGSGGPKQFF.

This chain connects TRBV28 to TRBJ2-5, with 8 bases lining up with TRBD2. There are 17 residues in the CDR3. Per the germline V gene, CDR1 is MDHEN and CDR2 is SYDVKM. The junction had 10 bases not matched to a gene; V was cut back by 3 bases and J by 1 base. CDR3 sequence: CASSFGWGRGAQETQYF. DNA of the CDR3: TGTGCCAGCAGTTTTGGTTGGGGGCGGGGGGCCCAAGAGACCCAGTACTTC.

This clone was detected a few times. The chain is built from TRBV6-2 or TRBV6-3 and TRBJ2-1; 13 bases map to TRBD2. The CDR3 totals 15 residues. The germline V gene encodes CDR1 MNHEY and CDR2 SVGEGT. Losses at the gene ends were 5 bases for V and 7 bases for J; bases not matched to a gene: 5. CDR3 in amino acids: CASSTGTSGMNEQFF. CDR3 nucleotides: TGTGCCAGCAGTACAGGGACTAGCGGGATGAATGAGCAGTTCTTC.

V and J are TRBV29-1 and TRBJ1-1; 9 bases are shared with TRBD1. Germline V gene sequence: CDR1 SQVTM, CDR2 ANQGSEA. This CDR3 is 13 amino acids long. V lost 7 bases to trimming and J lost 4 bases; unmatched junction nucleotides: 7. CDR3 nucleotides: TGCAGCGCCGAAAAGGGACAGGGCACTGAAGCTTTCTTT. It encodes CSAEKGQGTEAFF. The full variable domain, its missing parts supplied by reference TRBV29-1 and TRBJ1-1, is SAVISQKPSRDICQRGTSLTIQCQVDSQVTMMFWYRQQPGQSLTLIATANQGSEATYESGFVIDKFPISRPNLTFSTLTVSNMSPEDSSIYLCSAEKGQGTEAFFGQGTRLTVV.

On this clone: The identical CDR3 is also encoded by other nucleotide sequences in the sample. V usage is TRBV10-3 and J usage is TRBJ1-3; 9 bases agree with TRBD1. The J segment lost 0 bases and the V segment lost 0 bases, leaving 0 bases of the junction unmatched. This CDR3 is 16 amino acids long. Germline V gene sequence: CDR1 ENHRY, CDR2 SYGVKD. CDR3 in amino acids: CAISESTGGSGNTIYF. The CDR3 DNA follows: TGTGCCATCAGTGAGTCGACAGGGGGCTCTGGAAACACCATATATTTT.

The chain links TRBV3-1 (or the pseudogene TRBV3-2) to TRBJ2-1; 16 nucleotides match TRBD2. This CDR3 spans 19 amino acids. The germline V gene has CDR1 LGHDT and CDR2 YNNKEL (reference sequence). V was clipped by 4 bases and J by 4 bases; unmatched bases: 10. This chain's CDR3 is CASSPNPGLAGGGYNEQFF. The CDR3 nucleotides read TGTGCCAGCAGCCCCAACCCGGGACTAGCGGGGGGGGGTTACAATGAGCAGTTCTTC.

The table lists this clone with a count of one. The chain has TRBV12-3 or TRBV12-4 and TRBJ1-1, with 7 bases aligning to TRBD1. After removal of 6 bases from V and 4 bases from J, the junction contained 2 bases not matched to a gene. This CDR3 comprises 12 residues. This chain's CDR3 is CASSRTGTEAFF. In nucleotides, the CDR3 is TGTGCCAGCAGCCGGACAGGCACTGAAGCTTTCTTT.

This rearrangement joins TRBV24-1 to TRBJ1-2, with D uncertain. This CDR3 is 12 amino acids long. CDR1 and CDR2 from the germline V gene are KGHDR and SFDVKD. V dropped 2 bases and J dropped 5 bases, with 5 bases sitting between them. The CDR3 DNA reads TGTGCCACCAGTGATTACGGGTATGGCTACACCTTC. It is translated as CATSDYGYGYTF.